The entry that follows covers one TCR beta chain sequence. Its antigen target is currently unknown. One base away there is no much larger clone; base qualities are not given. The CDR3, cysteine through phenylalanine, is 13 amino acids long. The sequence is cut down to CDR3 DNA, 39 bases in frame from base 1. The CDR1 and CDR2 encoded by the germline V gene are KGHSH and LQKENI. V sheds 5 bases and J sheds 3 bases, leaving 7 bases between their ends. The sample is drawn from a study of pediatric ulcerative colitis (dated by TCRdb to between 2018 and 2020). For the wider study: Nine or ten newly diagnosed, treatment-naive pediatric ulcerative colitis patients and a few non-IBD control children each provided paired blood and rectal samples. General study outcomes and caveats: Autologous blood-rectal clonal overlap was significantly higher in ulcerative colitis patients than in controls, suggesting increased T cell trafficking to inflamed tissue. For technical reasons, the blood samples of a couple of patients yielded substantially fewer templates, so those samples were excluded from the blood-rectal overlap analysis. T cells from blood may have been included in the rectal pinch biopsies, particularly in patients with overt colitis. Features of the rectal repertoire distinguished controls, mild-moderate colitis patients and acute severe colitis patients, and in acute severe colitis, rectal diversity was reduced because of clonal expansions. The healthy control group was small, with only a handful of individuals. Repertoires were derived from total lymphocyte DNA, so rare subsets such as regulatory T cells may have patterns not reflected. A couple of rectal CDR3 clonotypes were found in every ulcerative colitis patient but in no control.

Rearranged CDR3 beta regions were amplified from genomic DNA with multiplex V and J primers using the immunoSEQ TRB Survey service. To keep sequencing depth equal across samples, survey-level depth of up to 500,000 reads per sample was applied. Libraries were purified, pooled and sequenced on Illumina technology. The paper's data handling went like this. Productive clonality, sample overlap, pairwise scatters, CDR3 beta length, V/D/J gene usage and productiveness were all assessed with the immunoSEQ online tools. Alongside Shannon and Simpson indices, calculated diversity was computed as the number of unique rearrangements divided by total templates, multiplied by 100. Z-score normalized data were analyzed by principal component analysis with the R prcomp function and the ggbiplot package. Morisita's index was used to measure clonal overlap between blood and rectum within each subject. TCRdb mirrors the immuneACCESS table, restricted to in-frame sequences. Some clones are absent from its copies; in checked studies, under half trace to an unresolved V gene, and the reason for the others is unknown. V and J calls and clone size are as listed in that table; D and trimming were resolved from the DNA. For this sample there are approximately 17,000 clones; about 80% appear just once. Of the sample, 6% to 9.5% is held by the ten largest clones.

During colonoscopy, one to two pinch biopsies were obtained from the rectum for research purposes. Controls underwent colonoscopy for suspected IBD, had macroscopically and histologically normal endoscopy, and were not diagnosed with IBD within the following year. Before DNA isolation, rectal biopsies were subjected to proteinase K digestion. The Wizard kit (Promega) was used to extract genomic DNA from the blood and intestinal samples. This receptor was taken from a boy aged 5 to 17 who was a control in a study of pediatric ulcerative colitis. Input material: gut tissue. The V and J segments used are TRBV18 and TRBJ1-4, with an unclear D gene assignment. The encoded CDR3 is CASSFRPNEKLFF. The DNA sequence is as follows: TGTGCCAGCTCATTCAGGCCTAATGAAAAACTGTTTTTT. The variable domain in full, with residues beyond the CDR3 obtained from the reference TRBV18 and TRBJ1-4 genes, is NAGVMQNPRHLVRRRGQEARLRCSPMKGHSHVYWYRQLPEEGLKFMVYLQKENIIDESGMPKERFSAEFPKEGPSILRIQQVVRGDSAAYFCASSFRPNEKLFFGSGTQLSVL.